Following are 2 T cell receptor beta chains from one sample sequenced in a study of T cell responses to AZD1222 COVID-19 vaccine. Measured with immunoSEQ multiplex PCR; TCRdb has only the in-frame clones, and not every one. Among about 100,000 clones listed, around 86% were seen once. The starting material was peripheral blood, obtained on day 0 of AZD1222 vaccination. These TCRs come from an adult in good health.

This chain joins TRBV11-2 and TRBJ1-2, with D perhaps TRBD1 (5 bases). The length of the CDR3 is 14 residues. Deletions cut 5 bases from V and 5 bases from J, with 15 bases between. Germline assignment: CDR1 SGHAT and CDR2 FQNNGV. In DNA, the CDR3 is TGTGCCAGCAGCGGCAGGGTCCGGGGGTATGGCTACACCTTC. Its translation is CASSGRVRGYGYTF.

V usage is TRBV19 and J usage is TRBJ1-5; 9 nucleotides match TRBD1. Trimming cost V 7 bases and J 5 bases; bases outside gene matches: 9. This CDR3 has 15 amino acids. CDR1 LNHDA and CDR2 SQIVND come from the germline V gene (reference sequence). CDR3 DNA: TGTGCCAGTAAATCAACAGGACAGGGGCATCAGCCCCAGCATTTT. As protein: CASKSTGQGHQPQHF.